The clone carrying this T cell receptor beta chain was seen a few times. The target antigen is unknown. This sample's RNA came from whole unsorted tissue. This sample is drawn from a study of tumor and adjacent non-tumor tissue in lung cancer. The overall study: Samples averaged about 4.17 million productive TCRbeta reads each.

A modified ARM-PCR protocol with three rounds of nested PCR amplified TCRbeta. TCRdb independently ran MiXCR on the multiplex PCR reads; one entry per CDR3 protein. Among some 120,000 distinct CDR3 sequences listed, roughly 64% were seen once. V shed 1 base, J shed 4 bases, and the junction held 4 bases outside the gene matches. The CDR3 runs 14 residues. Germline values: CDR1 SGHAT, CDR2 FQNNGV. Whole-study results and caveats: Top 100 clones took a larger repertoire share in normal lung. TCR diversity was significantly greater in tumor than normal lung tissue.

This chain uses TRBV11-2 with TRBJ2-7, with 7 bases lining up with TRBD2. Material for sequencing was lung tumor tissue. The sequence was obtained from a man younger than 40 with non-small cell lung cancer. The CDR3: CASSLVLAGYEQYF. CDR3 nucleotides: TGTGCCAGCAGCTTAGTTTTAGCGGGTTACGAGCAGTACTTC.